This TCR beta chain was documented in a study of metastatic and nonmetastatic thyroid tumors. Study at large: Across blood and tumor or nodule tissue, repertoires from malignant and benign thyroid patients were compared with one another. Whole-study results and caveats: Significantly higher TCR beta diversity was reportedly seen in malignant thyroid tumors than benign nodules, in blood and tumor.

No treatment had been given to any patient before thyroid surgery. The germline gives CDR1 SGHTA, CDR2 FQGTGA. There are 14 residues in the CDR3. V shed 5 bases and J 9 bases; nucleotides not matched to a gene: 8. In the original processing: The study built a papillary thyroid cancer distant-metastasis classifier from CDR3 differences across clinicopathological groups. TCRdb recomputed clones from the PCR reads via MiXCR. For this entry, the V and J calls and clone size follow TCRdb and not the study's own pipeline. The data hold several thousand clones, with just under 30% observed a single time. With regard to this clone: No antigen is known for it.

The receptor was derived from a female donor with papillary thyroid cancer or a benign thyroid nodule (not recorded which). Some clones in this sample may be carry-over from other donors' samples. J is TRBJ2-1 and V is TRBV7-3, with 9 bases aligning to TRBD2. The material sequenced was tumor tissue. Here the CDR3 reads CASSREGGRGEQFF. In DNA, the CDR3 is TGTGCCAGCAGCCGCGAGGGCGGGAGGGGTGAGCAGTTCTTC.